This T cell receptor (beta chain) stems from a study of human T cells and chemical hapten exposure. Described time point: patch test 3, about 24 weeks after DPC sensitization. This sample's treatment: therapeutic diphenylcyclopropenone sensitization with weekly scalp DPC. Researchers sampled blood before each patch test went on. Using its own MiXCR run on the RACE reads, TCRdb lists one record per CDR3 protein. The sample records around 200,000 distinct CDR3 sequences, approximately 26% being singletons. V was shortened by 5 bases and J by 5 bases, with 16 bases between the two germline ends. Germline V lookup: CDR1 SGHVS, CDR2 FNYEAQ. The CDR3 sequence is 14 residues long.

The sample was whole blood, taken in connection with sensitization to the hapten diphenylcyclopropenone (DPC). The sequence came from a woman in her forties with alopecia areata. Some clones in this sample may be carry-over from other donors' samples. The chain couples TRBV7-6 to TRBJ2-7; D is tentatively TRBD1 or TRBD2 (5 bases each). CDR3 sequence reads: CASSQAAGDHEQYF. Written as DNA, the CDR3 is TGTGCCAGCAGCCAAGCGGCTGGGGACCACGAGCAGTACTTC.